The TCR beta chain under discussion was sequenced for a study of T cells in Graves' hyperthyroidism and ophthalmopathy. Amplification yielded TCR beta CDR3 regions, with RNA transcripts as the source. First-round RT-PCR of the TCR CDR3 relied on the HTBI primer set. TCRdb reanalysed the multiplex PCR reads using MiXCR and keeps one entry per CDR3 protein. The table shows around 280,000 distinct CDR3 sequences, with 10% to 15% occurring only once. The PBMCs were taken from 10 ml of fresh peripheral blood. From germline, CDR1 is MNHNS and CDR2 SASEGT. This CDR3 is built from 8 residues. V was trimmed by 7 bases and J by 11 bases, leaving 6 bases between them. The sample holds many counts of this clonotype.

This rearrangement joins TRBV6-1 to TRBJ2-7; D is unresolved. The sequencing input was blood. The TCR sequence derives from a woman in her thirties with Graves' hyperthyroidism that later progressed to Graves' ophthalmopathy. CDR3 bases: TGTGCCAGCATCCGAGAGTACTTC. Its translation: CASIREYF.